Shown below are 25 T cell receptor beta chains from a single sample sequenced in a study of shared clonotypes between healthy human individuals (dated by TCRdb to 2020 to 2021). CD8 naive samples were CD45RO-negative cells positively selected for CCR7, giving a CD45RA+CCR7+ population that excluded TemRA cells. Libraries were prepared through the immunoSEQ multiplex PCR assay. Entries here come from immuneACCESS through TCRdb and include only in-frame sequences with V and J called. Some clones fail to appear in such tables; in the studies checked, an unresolved V gene covers under half of the shortfall, and the cause of the remainder is unknown. Across this sample there are about 700,000 clones, with around 90% seen only once. 24% of the sample is held by the ten biggest clonotypes. Sample: naive CD8+ T cells sorted from blood. The cell subset or site label of this sample denotes: CD45RA+CCR7+. The receptors come from a man aged 25-40 years in good health.

The chain carries TRBV10-3 and TRBJ2-7; D gene ambiguous. In germline, CDR1 is ENHRY, CDR2 SYGVKD. V lost 3 bases and J lost 2, with 5 bases in between. This CDR3 contains 12 residues. The CDR3 DNA reads as TGTGCCATCAGTGAACCGCCCTACGAGCAGTACTTC. It yields the protein CAISEPPYEQYF.

The chain combines TRBV28 with TRBJ2-1; possibly TRBD1 or TRBD2 for D (6 bases each). Trimming removed 5 bases from V and 8 bases from J, with 19 bases in between. Germline V lookup: CDR1 MDHEN, CDR2 SYDVKM. The CDR3 contains 15 residues. CDR3 in DNA: TGTGCCAGCAGTGAACGTGGGGGGCGCATCTATGAGCAGTTCTTC. Its translation is CASSERGGRIYEQFF.

The chain uses TRBV27 and TRBJ2-7; the D is unclear. This CDR3 is 14 amino acids long. Germline V gives CDR1 MNHEY, CDR2 SMNVEV (reference sequence). Between the trimmed V and J ends, which lost 2 bases and 4 bases, there was a span of 12 bases. In DNA form, the CDR3 reads TGTGCCAGCAGTTTAGGTGCCCTGGCGTACGAGCAGTACTTC. This translates into CASSLGALAYEQYF.

The chain's CDR3 is CASRPPGSDYGYTF. The CDR3 bases are TGTGCCAGCAGACCCCCTGGGTCGGACTATGGCTACACCTTC. This sequence joins TRBV5-6 and TRBJ1-2; D ambiguous. The CDR3 is 14 amino acids. The ends were cut back, 5 bases at V and 3 bases at J, with 14 bases in the middle. Germline-derived CDR1 and CDR2 are SGHDT and YYEEEE.

The genes are TRBV28 and TRBJ2-1; D is ambiguous. Germline V CDR1 and CDR2: MDHEN, SYDVKM. V was clipped by 4 bases and J by 5 bases, with 6 bases between them. There are 12 residues in the CDR3. The CDR3 reads CASSYYDNEQFF. The CDR3 DNA reads as TGTGCCAGCAGTTACTACGACAATGAGCAGTTCTTC.

This chain connects TRBV5-4 to TRBJ2-6, with D possibly TRBD2 on 6 matching bases. The CDR3 spans 20 residues. Germline V gene lookup returns CDR1 SGHNT and CDR2 YYREEE (reference sequence). With 2 bases removed from V and 2 bases from J, the gap between germline ends came to 23 bases. In nucleotides, the CDR3 is TGTGCCAGCAGCTTCGGGGGTAGGCTGTTCGTCGGGACTGGGGCCAACGTCCTGACTTTC. Encoded protein: CASSFGGRLFVGTGANVLTF.

Note on this clone: A read error may explain this, as a much larger clone is one base away. Distinct nucleotide sequences in the sample also encode this CDR3. The chain recombines TRBV27 with TRBJ2-1; unclear D gene. In germline, CDR1 is MNHEY, CDR2 SMNVEV (reference sequence). V shed 2 bases and J shed 8 bases, with 7 bases lying between them. This CDR3 is built from 12 residues. The DNA of the CDR3 is TGTGCCAGCAGTTTACTTGGGGATGAGCAGTTCTTC. Its protein product is CASSLLGDEQFF.

The chain combines TRBV7-9 with TRBJ2-2; D gene uncertain. The V gene lost 5 bases and the J gene lost 1 base, with 14 bases spanning the gap. The CDR3 contains 16 residues. Germline CDR1 SEHNR, CDR2 FQNEAQ (reference sequence). The CDR3 nucleotides read TGTGCCAGCAGCCCTACCCACCGAGGGAACACCGGGGAGCTGTTTTTT. This sequence encodes CASSPTHRGNTGELFF.

The rearrangement uses TRBV27 and TRBJ2-2; TRBD1 aligns across 11 bases. Trimming removed 5 bases from V and 7 bases from J; junction bases left unmatched: 6. Germline loops: CDR1 MNHEY, CDR2 SMNVEV (reference sequence). The CDR3 is made up of 15 amino acids. CDR3 protein: CASSPRDRGNGELFF. The CDR3 region has the DNA TGTGCCAGCAGTCCCCGGGACAGGGGGAACGGGGAGCTGTTTTTT.

V is TRBV19 and J is TRBJ1-2, with 7 bases that match TRBD1. J lost 3 bases, V lost 6 bases, and 10 bases had no gene match. From germline, CDR1 is LNHDA and CDR2 SQIVND (reference sequence). This CDR3 spans 15 amino acids. The CDR3 here is CASRPSGTAYYGYTF. The CDR3 bases are TGTGCCAGTAGGCCGTCCGGGACAGCCTACTATGGCTACACCTTC. Together with reference TRBV19 and TRBJ1-2, the CDR3 gives the full variable domain: DGGITQSPKYLFRKEGQNVTLSCEQNLNHDAMYWYRQDPGQGLRLIYYSQIVNDFQKGDIAEGYSVSREKKESFPLTVTSAQKNPTAFYLCASRPSGTAYYGYTFGSGTRLTVV.

The chain joins TRBV27 to TRBJ1-2; 7 nucleotides line up with TRBD1. CDR1 is MNHEY and CDR2 is SMNVEV in the germline V gene (reference sequence). This CDR3 is built from 14 residues. Trimming took 5 bases from V and 3 from J; bases not matched to a gene: 6. The CDR3: CASSAQGVDYGYTF. The CDR3 nucleotides are TGTGCCAGCAGTGCTCAGGGGGTTGACTATGGCTACACCTTC.

The chain has TRBV2 and TRBJ2-7; 8 bases match TRBD1. This CDR3 has 17 residues. Germline lookup yields CDR1 SNHLY and CDR2 FYNNEI. V shed 7 bases and J 3 bases; nucleotides not matched to a gene: 17. This CDR3 reads CASTLYPADRDLYEQYF. CDR3 nucleotide sequence: TGTGCCAGCACCCTCTACCCCGCGGACAGGGACCTCTACGAGCAGTACTTC. Using reference TRBV2 and TRBJ2-7 for the parts outside the CDR3, the full variable domain is EPEVTQTPSHQVTQMGQEVILRCVPISNHLYFYWYRQILGQKVEFLVSFYNNEISEKSEIFDDQFSVERPDGSNFTLKIRSTKLEDSAMYFCASTLYPADRDLYEQYFGPGTRLTVT.

The chain joins TRBV6-4 to TRBJ2-3; D call uncertain. The CDR3 is made up of 13 amino acids. Looked up from germline, CDR1 is MRHNA and CDR2 is SNTAGT. Trimming shortened V by 2 bases and J by 2 bases, and 5 bases separated the two germline ends. CDR3 region: CASSDKDTDTQYF. The CDR3, as DNA: TGTGCCAGCAGTGACAAGGACACAGATACGCAGTATTTT.

Notes on this clone: Additional DNA sequences in this sample encode the identical CDR3. The chain links TRBV9 to TRBJ1-1; D is perhaps TRBD1 (6 bases). Looked up from germline, CDR1 is SGDLS and CDR2 is YYNGEE. The CDR3 is 12 amino acids. V was clipped by 3 bases and J by 5 bases, with 8 bases between them. DNA for the CDR3: TGTGCCAGCAGCGGAGGGGGTACTGAAGCTTTCTTT. This sequence encodes CASSGGGTEAFF.

CDR3 nucleotides: TGTGCCAGCAGCCAAGGGCCCTCTAGCGGGAGTTTTCCAGATACGCAGTATTTT. Translation: CASSQGPSSGSFPDTQYF. The chain recombines TRBV28 with TRBJ2-3; TRBD2 aligns across 10 bases. Germline V CDR1 and CDR2: MDHEN, SYDVKM. After removal of 6 bases from V and 4 bases from J, the junction contained 16 bases not matched to a gene. The CDR3 sequence is 18 residues long. The variable domain in full, with the rest retrieved from reference TRBV28 and TRBJ2-3, is DVKVTQSSRYLVKRTGEKVFLECVQDMDHENMFWYRQDPGLGLRLIYFSYDVKMKEKGDIPEGYSVSREKKERFSLILESASTNQTSMYLCASSQGPSSGSFPDTQYFGPGTRLTVL.

The CDR3 DNA sequence: TGTGCCAGCAGTCCCTTATCGGCTAGCGGAGTTTACAATGAGCAGTTCTTC. Residues: CASSPLSASGVYNEQFF. The chain links TRBV28 to TRBJ2-1; 7 nucleotides line up with TRBD2. V was pared by 5 bases and J by 4 bases, with 14 bases of the junction left unmatched. CDR1 and CDR2 (germline): MDHEN, SYDVKM. This CDR3 contains 17 residues.

The chain employs TRBV6-4 and TRBJ2-1, with unresolved D. From germline, CDR1 is MRHNA and CDR2 SNTAGT. Trimming pared 0 bases from V and 5 bases from J, leaving 5 bases between. There are 13 residues in the CDR3. The CDR3 DNA reads TGTGCCAGCAGTGACTCTAATGACAATGAGCAGTTCTTC. This gives the protein CASSDSNDNEQFF.

This clone was observed a single time. The genes are TRBV11-2 and TRBJ2-5, with D hard to call. The CDR3 spans 13 residues. The germline gives CDR1 SGHAT, CDR2 FQNNGV. V gave up 3 bases and J gave up 14 bases, with 19 bases separating them. CDR3 residues: CASSFGESQSLYF. The CDR3 bases are TGTGCCAGCAGCTTCGGTGAGAGCCAGAGCCTTTACTTC. Looking up the rest from reference TRBV11-2 and TRBJ2-5 gives the full variable domain: EAGVAQSPRYKIIEKRQSVAFWCNPISGHATLYWYQQILGQGPKLLIQFQNNGVVDDSQLPKDRFSAERLKGVDSTLKIQPAKLEDSAVYLCASSFGESQSLYFGPGTRLLVL.

The rearrangement joins TRBV19 to TRBJ2-7; 12 positions agree with TRBD1. CDR1 is LNHDA and CDR2 is SQIVND in the germline V gene (reference sequence). V gave up 5 bases and J gave up 3 bases; unmatched junction bases: 5. The CDR3 has 15 amino acids. As DNA, the CDR3 is TGTGCCAGTAGTGTCGGGACAGGGGGCGGCTACGAGCAGTACTTC. Translation: CASSVGTGGGYEQYF. The variable domain in full, with the rest retrieved from reference TRBV19 and TRBJ2-7, is DGGITQSPKYLFRKEGQNVTLSCEQNLNHDAMYWYRQDPGQGLRLIYYSQIVNDFQKGDIAEGYSVSREKKESFPLTVTSAQKNPTAFYLCASSVGTGGGYEQYFGPGTRLTVT.

The gene calls are TRBV9 and TRBJ2-3, with D possibly called TRBD1 or TRBD2 (5 bases each). CDR1 and CDR2 from the germline V gene are SGDLS and YYNGEE. Trimming cost V 2 bases and J 2 bases, with 12 bases left between them. This CDR3 spans 15 amino acids. Written as DNA, the CDR3 is TGTGCCAGCAGCGTGTGGGGGAGAACCACAGATACGCAGTATTTT. The encoded protein is CASSVWGRTTDTQYF. The variable domain in full, completed from reference TRBV9 and TRBJ2-3, reads DSGVTQTPKHLITATGQRVTLRCSPRSGDLSVYWYQQSLDQGLQFLIQYYNGEERAKGNILERFSAQQFPDLHSELNLSSLELGDSALYFCASSVWGRTTDTQYFGPGTRLTVL.

This chain connects TRBV27 to TRBJ2-1; D perhaps matches TRBD2 (5 bases). CDR3 length: 13 amino acids. Germline V gene lookup returns CDR1 MNHEY and CDR2 SMNVEV (reference sequence). Trimming removed 6 bases at V and 6 bases at J, with 12 bases between. The CDR3 is CASSPGVGNEQFF. As DNA, the CDR3 is TGTGCCAGCAGCCCCGGGGTGGGCAATGAGCAGTTCTTC.

This clone has a handful of counts. CDR3: CASSTGGELFF. DNA of the CDR3: TGTGCCAGCAGTACGGGCGGGGAGCTGTTTTTT. V and J are TRBV27 and TRBJ2-2; D gene unclear. Per the germline V gene, CDR1 is MNHEY and CDR2 is SMNVEV (reference sequence). V shed 5 bases and J shed 7 bases, with 5 bases lying between them. CDR3 length: 11 amino acids.

A note on this clone: The same CDR3 can be traced to other DNA sequences in this sample. The chain links TRBV27 to TRBJ2-1; 8 bases are shared with TRBD1. Germline assignment: CDR1 MNHEY and CDR2 SMNVEV (reference sequence). Germline trimming cut 6 bases from V and 4 bases from J; bases unmatched to any gene: 2. The CDR3 spans 13 residues. The DNA for the CDR3 is TGTGCCAGCAGCGGACAGGGATACAATGAGCAGTTCTTC. Its translation: CASSGQGYNEQFF.

The CDR3 protein is CASSFPLGELFF. The CDR3 DNA reads TGTGCCAGCAGCTTTCCCCTAGGGGAGCTGTTTTTT. The gene calls are TRBV7-9 and TRBJ2-2; D remains unclear. V was pared by 3 bases and J by 8 bases, with 7 bases between. The germline gives CDR1 SEHNR, CDR2 FQNEAQ (reference sequence). This CDR3 is 12 amino acids long.

This chain uses TRBV19 with TRBJ2-2; 8 bases line up with TRBD2. The CDR3 extends over 17 amino acids. V was pared by 5 bases and J by 2 bases, with 10 bases of the junction left unmatched. The germline V gene encodes CDR1 LNHDA and CDR2 SQIVND (reference sequence). The CDR3 DNA reads as TGTGCCAGTAGTCACCTCCAGACTAGCGCTAACACCGGGGAGCTGTTTTTT. It yields the protein CASSHLQTSANTGELFF.